This T cell receptor (beta chain) was captured by sequencing in a study of blood T cell repertoires in COVID-19. Study-level background: From T cells, B-cell-depleted T cells, or PBMCs came the material, which was cDNA or gDNA.

V was cut by 1 base and J by 7 bases, with 13 bases left in between. CDR3 size: 14 residues. Germline CDR1 MGHDK, CDR2 SYGVNS. This table comes from immunoSEQ multiplex PCR, and its TCRdb copy is limited to in-frame clones, with some not included. The table lists roughly 10,000 clones, roughly 80% of them singletons. The J gene is TRBJ2-5, the V gene TRBV25-1, with D possibly being TRBD2 (6 bases). This clonotype was obtained from a man in his sixties or seventies with active COVID-19. Input material: peripheral blood. The CDR3 sequence is CASSELGGFGTQYF. DNA of the CDR3: TGTGCCAGCAGTGAATTAGGAGGGTTTGGGACCCAGTACTTC.